The TCR beta chain described here comes from a study of pediatric ulcerative colitis. Regarding the study as a whole: This repertoire reflects total lymphocytes rather than subpopulations like regulatory T cells. Rectal pinch biopsies may include blood-derived T cells.

V gave up 5 bases and J gave up 8 bases, with 9 bases separating them. The CDR3 totals 11 residues. CDR1 is DFQATT, CDR2 SNEGSKA, per germline (reference sequence). Rectal tissue came from one to two pinch biopsies taken at colonoscopy. Of note for this clone: Its antigen is still unknown.

Assay used: immunoSEQ multiplex PCR; TCRdb lists only in-frame clones, some missing. The data hold about 11,000 clones, with about four fifths observed a single time. Sequencing input: gut tissue. The J gene is TRBJ2-2, the V gene TRBV20-1; D not certain. The sequence came from a girl aged 5-17 years who was a control in a study of pediatric ulcerative colitis. In DNA, the CDR3 is TGCAGTGCTTTGGGTAAAGGGGAGCTGTTTTTT. Residues: CSALGKGELFF.